Listed below are T cell receptor beta chains from one sample, sequenced in a study of T cell responses to AZD1222 COVID-19 vaccine. TCRdb keeps only in-frame clones here, not all; method: immunoSEQ multiplex PCR. Counted here are about 100,000 clones, roughly nine tenths occurring once; the ten biggest clones make up roughly 1.4%. Here the sequenced sample was peripheral blood, taken on day 0 of AZD1222 vaccination. Source of these receptors: an adult in good health. The CDR3 runs from the conserved cysteine through the conserved F or W. The D gene is left open where the match is weak. Some rows mark clone size as missing; the rest say once, few, many or name a class of expanded clone.

v_call	clone_size	d_call	j_call	cdr3_aa	cdr3_nt
TRBV6-6	NA	NA	TRBJ1-2	CASSYSMQGKGYTF	TGTGCCAGCAGTTACTCGATGCAGGGCAAGGGCTACACCTTC
TRBV28	NA	TRBD1	TRBJ1-1	CASSLAEDRVAFF	TGTGCCAGCAGTTTGGCAGAGGACAGGGTGGCTTTCTTT
TRBV3-1/TRBV3-2	NA	TRBD2	TRBJ2-7	CASSQFGTSGGAYEQYF	TGTGCCAGCAGCCAATTTGGGACTAGCGGAGGTGCCTACGAGCAGTACTTC
TRBV7-9	once	NA	TRBJ2-7	CASSFMVGPSVTYEQYF	TGTGCCAGCAGCTTCATGGTCGGGCCTAGCGTCACCTACGAGCAGTACTTC
TRBV4-1	NA	TRBD1	TRBJ2-7	CASSQGPGQGIPYEQYF	TGCGCCAGCAGCCAAGGGCCGGGACAGGGGATACCCTACGAGCAGTACTTC
TRBV5-1	NA	TRBD1	TRBJ1-4	CASSLMAGGEKLFF	TGCGCCAGCAGCTTGATGGCAGGGGGGGAAAAACTGTTTTTT
TRBV7-6	NA	NA	TRBJ2-7	CASSLSPGSYEQYF	TGTGCCAGCAGCTTATCGCCCGGCTCCTACGAGCAGTACTTC
TRBV4-1	NA	TRBD2	TRBJ2-3	CASSQVKLAGATDTQYF	TGCGCCAGCAGCCAAGTGAAACTAGCGGGGGCCACAGATACGCAGTATTTT
TRBV6-5	NA	NA	TRBJ1-1	CASMYSGTEAFF	TGTGCCAGCATGTATTCTGGCACTGAAGCTTTCTTT
TRBV11-2	NA	TRBD2	TRBJ2-5	CASSLILSGLAGKETQYF	TGTGCCAGCAGCTTAATCCTAAGCGGACTAGCGGGGAAAGAGACCCAGTACTTC
TRBV19	NA	NA	TRBJ2-3	CASKAGGVMPDTQYF	TGTGCCAGTAAGGCTGGCGGGGTCATGCCAGATACGCAGTATTTT
TRBV5-4	NA	NA	TRBJ1-2	CASSLRAESGIYGYTF	TGTGCCAGCAGCTTGCGGGCGGAGTCTGGGATCTATGGCTACACCTTC
TRBV7-8	NA	NA	TRBJ1-3	CASSWVTGSGNTIYF	TGTGCCAGCAGCTGGGTGACGGGCTCTGGAAACACCATATATTTT
TRBV28	NA	NA	TRBJ1-3	CASRSASSGNTIYF	TGTGCCAGCAGGTCAGCGAGCTCTGGAAACACCATATATTTT
TRBV3-1/TRBV3-2	NA	NA	TRBJ2-5	CASSPLGETQYF	TGTGCCAGCAGCCCACTGGGGGAGACCCAGTACTTC
TRBV11-3	NA	NA	TRBJ2-7	CASSLGTDYEQYF	TGTGCCAGCAGCTTAGGGACGGACTACGAGCAGTACTTC
TRBV7-6	NA	NA	TRBJ2-3	CASSRSIDSDTQYF	TGTGCCAGCAGCCGTTCTATTGACTCAGATACGCAGTATTTT
TRBV2	once	TRBD2	TRBJ2-1	CASSAGGRSTYNEQFF	TGTGCCAGCAGTGCCGGGGGGAGGTCCACCTACAATGAGCAGTTCTTC
TRBV5-1	NA	NA	TRBJ2-7	CASSLGAGLSYEQYF	TGCGCCAGCAGCTTGGGTGCGGGTCTCTCCTACGAGCAGTACTTC
TRBV4-1	NA	TRBD2	TRBJ2-5	CASSQVSGGVQETQYF	TGCGCCAGCAGCCAAGTGAGCGGGGGGGTCCAAGAGACCCAGTACTTC
TRBV3-1/TRBV3-2	NA	NA	TRBJ1-6	CASSRLDNSPLHF	TGTGCCAGCAGTCGACTCGATAATTCACCCCTCCACTTT
TRBV18	NA	NA	TRBJ2-3	CASAMRADPDTQYF	TGTGCCAGCGCTATGAGGGCGGATCCAGATACGCAGTATTTT